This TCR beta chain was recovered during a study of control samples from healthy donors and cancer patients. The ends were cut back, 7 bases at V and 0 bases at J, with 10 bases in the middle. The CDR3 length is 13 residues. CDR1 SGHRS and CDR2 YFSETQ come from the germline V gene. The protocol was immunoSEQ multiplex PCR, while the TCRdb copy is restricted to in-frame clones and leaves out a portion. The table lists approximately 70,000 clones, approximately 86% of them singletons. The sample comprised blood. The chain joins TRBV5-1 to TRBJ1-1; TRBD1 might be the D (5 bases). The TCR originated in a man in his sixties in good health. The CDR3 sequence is CASQGLVNTEAFF. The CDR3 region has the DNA TGCGCCAGCCAGGGATTGGTGAACACTGAAGCTTTCTTT.